Shown below are 24 T cell receptor beta chains from a single sample sequenced in a study of regulatory T cells in long-lasting Graves disease. Time point given: persistent/refractory GD, antithyroid drugs over 5 years with positive TRAb. Construction of the TCR library relied on RNA isolated from PBMCs. For TCR beta, libraries came from iRepertoire HTBI primers and Arm-PCR of CDR3 regions. TCRdb re-called the multiplex PCR reads with MiXCR, one entry per CDR3 protein. The sample carries roughly 500,000 distinct CDR3 sequences, about 20% recorded once. This material consisted of peripheral blood mononuclear cells (PBMCs), taken when the disease was refractory, from a patient treated with antithyroid drugs. These receptors all stem from a female donor with Graves disease.

This clonotype was counted many times. This rearrangement joins TRBV6-1 to TRBJ2-7, with 7 nucleotides matching TRBD2. CDR1 and CDR2 (germline): MNHNS, SASEGT. V shed 9 bases and J 2 bases; nucleotides not matched to a gene: 10. The CDR3 has 14 amino acids. The CDR3 protein is CASTGTTGPYEQYF. The CDR3 coding sequence is TGTGCCAGTACTGGGACTACAGGCCCCTACGAGCAGTACTTC.

J is TRBJ2-3 and V is TRBV5-1; 7 nucleotides align to TRBD1. The CDR3 spans 14 residues. Germline CDR1 is SGHRS and CDR2 is YFSETQ. After removal of 7 bases from V and 3 bases from J, the junction contained 8 bases not matched to a gene. The CDR3 is CASVPGQSTDTQYF. CDR3 bases: TGCGCCAGCGTTCCGGGACAGAGTACAGATACGCAGTATTTT.

The sample holds many counts of this clonotype. J is TRBJ1-2 and V is TRBV28, with D possibly matching TRBD1 (5 bases). Germline-derived CDR1 and CDR2 are MDHEN and SYDVKM. V lost 4 bases and J 3 bases, leaving 18 bases between the germline ends. CDR3 length: 16 amino acids. The CDR3 spells CASSSLSGGNHYGYTF. The CDR3, as DNA: TGTGCCAGCAGTTCCCTTAGCGGGGGAAACCACTATGGCTACACCTTC.

This clonotype was found many times. This rearrangement joins TRBV27 to TRBJ2-2; D is possibly TRBD2 (6 bases). This CDR3 is built from 15 residues. V lost 5 bases and J lost 2, with 12 bases in between. Germline V lookup: CDR1 MNHEY, CDR2 SMNVEV (reference sequence). CDR3 DNA sequence: TGTGCCAGCAGTGCACTCGGGAGAAACACCGGGGAGCTGTTTTTT. Its protein is CASSALGRNTGELFF.

J is TRBJ2-2 and V is TRBV12-3 or TRBV12-4; D possibly uses TRBD1 or TRBD2 (5 bases each). Between the trimmed V and J ends, which lost 6 bases and 8 bases, there was a span of 19 bases. The CDR3 covers 15 residues. This CDR3 is CASSFTGPTKGELFF. CDR3 nucleotides: TGTGCCAGCAGCTTCACGGGACCGACGAAGGGGGAGCTGTTTTTT.

This clonotype came up once. The J gene is TRBJ2-3, the V gene TRBV7-2; a possible D gene is TRBD2 (7 bases). The germline V gene has CDR1 SGHTA and CDR2 FQGNSA. There are 17 residues in the CDR3. Trimming cost V 2 bases and J 3 bases, with 18 bases left between them. CDR3 region: CASSLRWGGLWTDTQYF. As DNA, the CDR3 is TGTGCCAGCAGCTTAAGGTGGGGGGGCCTCTGGACAGATACGCAGTATTTT. The whole variable domain, remainder taken from reference TRBV7-2 and TRBJ2-3, is GAGVSQSPSNKVTEKGKDVELRCDPISGHTALYWYRQSLGQGLEFLIYFQGNSAPDKSGLPSDRFSAERTGGSVSTLTIQRTQQEDSAVYLCASSLRWGGLWTDTQYFGPGTRLTVL.

There are a few counts of this clonotype. This rearrangement joins TRBV6-4 to TRBJ2-5; D not resolved. The germline CDR1 and CDR2 sequences are MRHNA and SNTAGT. The CDR3 extends over 16 amino acids. Trimming took 0 bases from V and 0 from J, leaving 11 bases between them. CDR3 nucleotide sequence: TGTGCCAGCAGTGACTCTCGTACCAACCACCAAGAGACCCAGTACTTC. It translates to CASSDSRTNHQETQYF.

V gene TRBV28 combines with J gene TRBJ2-5; the D gene could be TRBD1 or TRBD2 (7 bases each). The CDR3 extends over 14 amino acids. Per germline, CDR1 MDHEN and CDR2 SYDVKM. V shed 6 bases and J shed 5 bases, with 16 bases lying between them. The CDR3 DNA reads TGTGCCAGCAGCCCCCAGGGGGGGCGGGAGACCCAGTACTTC. Amino acids: CASSPQGGRETQYF.

This rearrangement joins TRBV19 to TRBJ1-4; TRBD1 might be the D (6 bases). This CDR3 is 18 amino acids long. Germline CDR1 is LNHDA and CDR2 is SQIVND (reference sequence). The V gene lost 3 bases and the J gene lost 0 bases, with 17 bases spanning the gap. The CDR3 loop is CASSMGLGQYATNEKLFF. The CDR3, as DNA: TGTGCCAGTAGTATGGGGCTTGGACAGTATGCAACTAATGAAAAACTGTTTTTT.

This clonotype came up many times. The gene calls are TRBV11-1 and TRBJ2-7, with TRBD2 as a possible D gene (5 bases). The germline V gene encodes CDR1 SGHAT and CDR2 FQDESV (reference sequence). The CDR3 sequence is 13 residues long. Trimming cost V 1 base and J 5 bases, with 9 bases left between them. CDR3 sequence: CASSLVRGDEQYF. CDR3 nucleotides: TGTGCCAGCAGCTTAGTTCGGGGAGACGAGCAGTACTTC.

The sample holds many counts of this clonotype. This chain links TRBV7-6 with TRBJ2-2; 10 bases fit TRBD1. V was clipped by 0 bases and J by 3 bases; unmatched bases: 1. The CDR3 sequence is 16 residues long. The germline gives CDR1 SGHVS, CDR2 FNYEAQ. The CDR3 bases are TGTGCCAGCAGCTTAGCGGACAGGGGGGACACCGGGGAGCTGTTTTTT. It encodes CASSLADRGDTGELFF.

This clonotype was seen at least ten times. For the CDR3, the DNA is TGTGCCAGCAGCCACCCGGAACAGCCCCAGCATTTT. Protein product: CASSHPEQPQHF. V gene TRBV6-1 combines with J gene TRBJ1-5; D is ambiguous. CDR3 length: 12 amino acids. Trimming stripped 6 bases from V and 7 bases from J, with 10 bases between. Germline V lookup: CDR1 MNHNS, CDR2 SASEGT.

With regard to this clonotype: A clone one base away is much larger, so this may be a read error. The gene calls are TRBV19 and TRBJ1-1, with TRBD1 as a possible D gene (6 bases). Trimming removed 3 bases from V and 4 bases from J, with 12 bases in between. From germline, CDR1 is LNHDA and CDR2 SQIVND (reference sequence). The CDR3 length is 14 residues. CDR3 region: CASSIGQMSTEAFF. The CDR3 nucleotides are TGTGCCAGTAGTATCGGACAGATGAGCACTGAAGCTTTCTTT.

Concerning this clonotype: This may come from a read error, since a much larger clone is one base off. V and J are TRBV28 and TRBJ2-6; D might be TRBD2 (5 bases). The CDR3 runs 17 residues. V lost 4 bases and J 2 bases, leaving 15 bases between the germline ends. The germline V gene has CDR1 MDHEN and CDR2 SYDVKM. The CDR3 coding sequence is TGTGCCAGCAGTTGGGCCCTCGGGGTCCCTGGGGCCAACGTCCTGACTTTC. This sequence encodes CASSWALGVPGANVLTF.

The chain is built from TRBV28 and TRBJ2-7; TRBD1 agrees at 8 bases. CDR1 is MDHEN and CDR2 is SYDVKM in the germline V gene. V gave up 5 bases and J gave up 3 bases; unmatched junction bases: 12. This CDR3 has 16 amino acids. The CDR3 loop is CASSRLTGTGHYEQYF. The CDR3 DNA is TGTGCCAGCAGTCGCCTCACCGGGACAGGACACTACGAGCAGTACTTC.

This chain uses TRBV7-9 with TRBJ1-1; no clear D. This CDR3 region has 12 residues. The V and J ends lost 8 bases and 4 bases respectively, with 11 bases between them. Germline V gives CDR1 SEHNR, CDR2 FQNEAQ (reference sequence). CDR3 coding DNA: TGTGCCAGCTCGAGGGAGGCCACTGAAGCTTTCTTT. The encoded protein is CASSREATEAFF.

CDR3 DNA sequence: TGTGCCAGCAGCTTAACGCGCGGGGCCGGGGAGCTGTTTTTT. This gives the protein CASSLTRGAGELFF. The chain couples TRBV7-3 to TRBJ2-2; possibly TRBD2 for D (6 bases). Trimming left V 0 bases short and J 6 bases short, with 8 bases between. Germline V gene lookup returns CDR1 SGHTA and CDR2 FQGTGA. The CDR3 extends over 14 amino acids.

A note on this clonotype: It may be a read error: a sequence one base away is much more abundant. V usage is TRBV12-3 or TRBV12-4 and J usage is TRBJ1-2; a possible D gene is TRBD1 (5 bases). V was shortened by 4 bases and J by 4 bases, with 16 bases between the two germline ends. There are 15 residues in the CDR3. The DNA of the CDR3 is TGTGCCAGCAGTTCTCCTTACGGGGCCATCTATGGCTACACCTTC. Protein: CASSSPYGAIYGYTF.

The genes are TRBV28 and TRBJ1-2, with D perhaps matching TRBD1 (5 bases). The CDR3 loop spans 16 amino acids. V was cut by 1 base and J by 5 bases, with 17 bases left in between. In germline, CDR1 is MDHEN, CDR2 SYDVKM. In DNA, the CDR3 is TGTGCCAGCAGTTTATATGGCGGGGGTACACCGTATGGCTACACCTTC. This sequence encodes CASSLYGGGTPYGYTF.

The chain is built from TRBV30 and TRBJ1-1; TRBD1 might be the D (5 bases). Germline assignment: CDR1 GTSNPN and CDR2 SVGIG (reference sequence). The CDR3 spans 11 residues. V lost 4 bases and J 5 bases, leaving 8 bases between the germline ends. CDR3 amino acids: CAWKGRTEAFF. For the CDR3, the DNA is TGTGCCTGGAAGGGACGGACTGAAGCTTTCTTT. The whole variable domain, filled in from reference TRBV30 and TRBJ1-1, reads SQTIHQWPATLVQPVGSPLSLECTVEGTSNPNLYWYRQAAGRGLQLLFYSVGIGQISSEVPQNLSASRPQDRQFILSSKKLLLSDSGFYLCAWKGRTEAFFGQGTRLTVV.

This clonotype has a handful of counts. The chain uses TRBV11-2 and TRBJ2-2; the D is unclear. The germline V gene encodes CDR1 SGHAT and CDR2 FQNNGV. The CDR3 consists of 13 residues. The V end was cut by 4 bases, the J end by 10 bases, with 13 bases between. The CDR3 reads CASSSESPLELFF. The CDR3 nucleotides are TGTGCCAGCAGCTCAGAATCCCCCCTGGAGCTGTTTTTT.

This clonotype was seen repeatedly, ten times or more. The V call is TRBV12-3 or TRBV12-4, the J call TRBJ2-7, with TRBD2 matching 8 bases. This CDR3 is 17 amino acids long. J gave up 3 bases and V 6 bases, and 16 bases lay outside the gene matches. As DNA, the CDR3 is TGTGCCAGCAGCCCCTTATCAGACGGGAGGGTCAGCTACGAGCAGTACTTC. Amino acids: CASSPLSDGRVSYEQYF.

The J gene is TRBJ1-5, the V gene TRBV30; D gene ambiguous. Looked up from germline, CDR1 is GTSNPN and CDR2 is SVGIG (reference sequence). The length of the CDR3 is 11 residues. With 2 bases removed from V and 6 bases from J, the gap between germline ends came to 5 bases. CDR3 in DNA: TGTGCCTGGAGTTCGGGTCAGCCCCAGCATTTT. Its translation is CAWSSGQPQHF.

The rearrangement links TRBV12-3 or TRBV12-4 to TRBJ2-7, with 8 nucleotides matching TRBD1. J gave up 5 bases and V 0 bases, and 6 bases lay outside the gene matches. The CDR3 contains 15 residues. Written as DNA, the CDR3 is TGTGCCAGCAGTTTAGCGCTGGCAGGGGGCCACGAGCAGTACTTC. Translating it yields CASSLALAGGHEQYF.